The clone carrying this TCR beta chain was observed a single time. Antigen: not known. From germline, CDR1 is MNHEY and CDR2 SVGAGI. With 7 bases removed from V and 5 bases from J, the gap between germline ends came to 12 bases. The CDR3 is made up of 13 amino acids. As for treatment: 19 received Ad26.COV2.S at low or high dose, single or two shots; about 5 received placebo; per-sample allocation not given. The samples date from day 63 after the first vaccine or placebo injection. Vaccination employed an Ad26 vector expressing the Wuhan-strain SARS-CoV-2 spike. This record belongs to a study of Ad26.COV2.S vaccination and SARS-CoV-2 variants. Study-level results: Measures of TCR breadth and depth may have fallen short of total T cell responses. Participants given vaccine showed non-spike TCR breadth similar to that of placebo recipients.

Here immunoSEQ multiplex PCR was the method, and the copy in TCRdb shows in-frame clones only, minus some. The sample lists roughly 240,000 clones, approximately 88% occurring once. The J gene is TRBJ2-1, the V gene TRBV6-5; weak D call: TRBD1 (6 bases). The sequencing here drew on peripheral blood, taken in a trial of Ad26.COV2.S vaccine versus placebo. This TCR was recovered from a person aged 18-65 years who received the Ad26.COV2.S COVID-19 vaccine or a placebo. Here the CDR3 reads CASTFGQNNEQFF. In nucleotides, the CDR3 is TGTGCCAGCACGTTCGGACAGAACAATGAGCAGTTCTTC.